These 18 T cell receptor beta chains came from one sample sequenced in a study of blood T cell repertoires in COVID-19. Clones were sequenced by immunoSEQ multiplex PCR, and TCRdb holds only the in-frame ones, with some missing. The repertoire holds 270,000 or so clones, 85% seen once, with more than 10% in the top ten. The sample consisted of peripheral blood. The receptors derive from a human donor in a cohort sampled during active COVID-19.

The V call is TRBV9, the J call TRBJ2-3; D gene uncertain. The germline V gene encodes CDR1 SGDLS and CDR2 YYNGEE. The V end was cut by 4 bases, the J end by 6 bases, with 6 bases between. The CDR3 extends over 11 amino acids. DNA of the CDR3: TGTGCCAGCAGCTTTAGCGATACGCAGTATTTT. This sequence encodes CASSFSDTQYF.

The chain employs TRBV6-5 and TRBJ1-1; D may be TRBD1 (5 bases). With 7 bases removed from V and 2 bases from J, the gap between germline ends came to 11 bases. CDR3 length: 13 residues. Germline V CDR1 and CDR2: MNHEY, SVGAGI. The CDR3 sequence is CASMLTANTEAFF. The DNA for the CDR3 is TGTGCCAGCATGTTGACAGCAAACACTGAAGCTTTCTTT.

The chain couples TRBV7-9 to TRBJ1-5; 8 bases line up with TRBD1. Germline V gives CDR1 SEHNR, CDR2 FQNEAQ (reference sequence). There are 16 residues in the CDR3. V lost 3 bases to trimming and J lost 6 bases; unmatched junction nucleotides: 10. The CDR3 is CASSFGQGARGQPQHF. CDR3 coding DNA: TGTGCCAGCAGCTTCGGGCAGGGGGCCAGGGGTCAGCCCCAGCATTTT. Together with reference TRBV7-9 and TRBJ1-5, the CDR3 gives the full variable domain: DTGVSQNPRHKITKRGQNVTFRCDPISEHNRLYWYRQTLGQGPEFLTYFQNEAQLEKSRLLSDRFSAERPKGSFSTLEIQRTEQGDSAMYLCASSFGQGARGQPQHFGDGTRLSIL.

The genes are TRBV11-2 and TRBJ1-1, with D hard to call. The CDR3 extends over 14 amino acids. Deletions cut 5 bases from V and 1 base from J, with 11 bases between. CDR1 and CDR2 from the germline V gene are SGHAT and FQNNGV. CDR3 sequence reads: CASSRGIANTEAFF. CDR3 sequence (DNA): TGTGCCAGCAGCCGAGGGATAGCGAACACTGAAGCTTTCTTT.

The chain joins TRBV19 to TRBJ2-3; perhaps TRBD1 as D (5 bases). From germline, CDR1 is LNHDA and CDR2 SQIVND (reference sequence). The V and J ends lost 5 bases and 0 bases respectively, with 15 bases between them. This CDR3 contains 16 residues. In nucleotides, the CDR3 is TGTGCCAGTAGTCTGTTGGGGCTACTAAGCACAGATACGCAGTATTTT. Amino acid sequence: CASSLLGLLSTDTQYF.

This chain connects TRBV7-9 to TRBJ2-5, with TRBD1 as a possible D gene (8 bases). The CDR3 totals 15 residues. Per the germline V gene, CDR1 is SEHNR and CDR2 is FQNEAQ (reference sequence). The V end was cut by 3 bases, the J end by 5 bases, with 16 bases between. The CDR3 protein is CASSLRGQGGETQYF. For the CDR3, the DNA is TGTGCCAGCAGCTTGCGCGGACAGGGAGGGGAGACCCAGTACTTC.

The J gene is TRBJ2-7, the V gene TRBV5-1; D may be TRBD1 (5 bases). V was trimmed by 4 bases and J by 3 bases, leaving 17 bases between them. From germline, CDR1 is SGHRS and CDR2 YFSETQ. The CDR3 has 15 residues. The chain's CDR3 is CASSPGQESIYEQYF. CDR3 sequence (DNA): TGCGCCAGCAGCCCAGGACAAGAATCAATCTACGAGCAGTACTTC.

The rearrangement links TRBV19 to TRBJ1-1; 9 bases line up with TRBD1. Germline trimming cut 5 bases from V and 7 bases from J; bases unmatched to any gene: 14. This CDR3 spans 16 amino acids. Germline-derived CDR1 and CDR2 are LNHDA and SQIVND (reference sequence). The CDR3 DNA reads as TGTGCCAGTAGTTTCCAGACAGGGGGGATAACATTTGAAGCTTTCTTT. This sequence encodes CASSFQTGGITFEAFF.

The V call is TRBV19, the J call TRBJ2-2; 14 bases match TRBD2. The CDR3 runs 17 residues. CDR1 LNHDA and CDR2 SQIVND come from the germline V gene (reference sequence). Losses at the gene ends were 2 bases for V and 7 bases for J; bases not matched to a gene: 6. As DNA, the CDR3 is TGTGCCAGTAGTATATCGGGGACTAGCGGGAGTTTCGGGGAGCTGTTTTTT. Protein: CASSISGTSGSFGELFF.

V and J are TRBV9 and TRBJ1-3; 7 bases are shared with TRBD1. Trimming at V came to 4 bases and at J to 6 bases, leaving 10 bases not matched to a gene. Germline V lookup: CDR1 SGDLS, CDR2 YYNGEE. The CDR3 length is 15 residues. DNA of the CDR3: TGTGCCAGCAGCTATTCCGGGACAGTGGAAAACACCATATATTTT. The encoded protein is CASSYSGTVENTIYF. The whole variable domain, filled in from reference TRBV9 and TRBJ1-3, reads DSGVTQTPKHLITATGQRVTLRCSPRSGDLSVYWYQQSLDQGLQFLIQYYNGEERAKGNILERFSAQQFPDLHSELNLSSLELGDSALYFCASSYSGTVENTIYFGEGSWLTVV.

This clone was picked up one time. The chain joins TRBV5-8 to TRBJ1-2; D remains unclear. V was trimmed by 1 base and J by 7 bases, leaving 11 bases between them. The CDR3 spans 13 residues. Germline CDR1 SGHTS, CDR2 YDEGEE. The CDR3 spells CASSLRGPFGYTF. CDR3 nucleotide sequence: TGTGCCAGCAGCTTGAGAGGGCCTTTTGGCTACACCTTC.

The chain is built from TRBV9 and TRBJ2-2; 7 bases line up with TRBD1. The CDR3 is made up of 13 amino acids. Germline assignment: CDR1 SGDLS and CDR2 YYNGEE. The ends lost 7 bases at V and 2 bases at J; junction bases unmatched: 2. The CDR3, as DNA: TGTGCCAGCGACAGGGCTAACACCGGGGAGCTGTTTTTT. This sequence encodes CASDRANTGELFF.

This clone was observed a single time. The gene calls are TRBV13 and TRBJ2-7; 10 bases match TRBD1. Germline lookup yields CDR1 PRHDT and CDR2 FYEKMQ (reference sequence). This CDR3 region has 16 residues. The trim removed 1 base at V and 7 bases at J, leaving 10 bases unmatched. The CDR3 coding sequence is TGTGCCAGCAGCTTAGAAAATAGACAGGGGGCTAGGGAGCAGTACTTC. Translated, it gives CASSLENRQGAREQYF.

The genes are TRBV6-6 and TRBJ2-1, with TRBD2 matching 7 bases. The CDR3 runs 12 residues. V shed 5 bases, J shed 7 bases, and the junction held 2 bases outside the gene matches. Germline lookup yields CDR1 MNHNY and CDR2 SVGAGI (reference sequence). CDR3 sequence: CASSPSGNEQFF. For the CDR3, the DNA is TGTGCCAGCAGTCCTAGCGGTAATGAGCAGTTCTTC.

The chain links TRBV24-1 to TRBJ2-1; tentatively, D is TRBD2 (6 bases). CDR1 is KGHDR and CDR2 is SFDVKD in the germline V gene. Trimming removed 4 bases from V and 9 bases from J, with 6 bases in between. This CDR3 spans 11 amino acids. The DNA of the CDR3 is TGTGCCACCAGTGAGGAGGGTGAGCAGTTCTTC. Protein: CATSEEGEQFF.

The gene calls are TRBV12-5 and TRBJ2-1; TRBD2 matches 10 bases. Germline CDR1 is LGHNT and CDR2 is FRNRAP. V lost 5 bases and J lost 7; bases outside the gene matches: 8. CDR3 length equals 15 residues. The CDR3 loop is CASGRAGGLRNEQFF. The DNA of the CDR3 is TGTGCTAGTGGTCGAGCGGGAGGGCTGCGGAATGAGCAGTTCTTC. The full variable domain, its missing parts supplied by reference TRBV12-5 and TRBJ2-1, is DARVTQTPRHKVTEMGQEVTMRCQPILGHNTVFWYRQTMMQGLELLAYFRNRAPLDDSGMPKDRFSAEMPDATLATLKIQPSEPRDSAVYFCASGRAGGLRNEQFFGPGTRLTVL.

This clone appeared once. V is TRBV10-3 and J is TRBJ1-3; no definite D call. CDR1 ENHRY and CDR2 SYGVKD come from the germline V gene. The V and J ends lost 4 bases and 1 base respectively, with 14 bases between them. The CDR3 is 16 amino acids. The DNA of the CDR3 is TGTGCCATCAGTGGGTTATCTCTTAGATCTGGAAACACCATATATTTT. As protein: CAISGLSLRSGNTIYF.

The chain uses TRBV13 and TRBJ2-6; TRBD1 is a possible D gene (5 bases). V lost 1 base, J lost 0 bases, and 19 bases lay in between. The CDR3 sequence is 20 residues long. The V gene's germline CDR1 is PRHDT and CDR2 FYEKMQ (reference sequence). As DNA, the CDR3 is TGTGCCAGCAGCTTAGCAGGGATTTCCGCCCATCTCTCTGGGGCCAACGTCCTGACTTTC. It is translated as CASSLAGISAHLSGANVLTF.